The clone carrying this TCR beta chain came up a few times. CDR1 is LGHNA and CDR2 is YNFKEQ in the germline V gene. The CDR3 has 15 amino acids. The V gene lost 0 bases and the J gene lost 8 bases, with 13 bases spanning the gap. The data originate from a study of T-cell memory formation after mild COVID-19. One entry per CDR3 protein results from TCRdb running MiXCR on the 5' RACE reads. Of approximately 260,000 distinct CDR3 sequences listed, approximately 15% are singletons. This clonotype was obtained from a man between 18 and 29 years old who had mild COVID-19 (a few samples of this study predate the infection). Cell type and time point are not known. Material for sequencing was PBMCs or a T cell subset sorted from them (not recorded which). The genes are TRBV4-2 and TRBJ2-2; D unresolved. In DNA, the CDR3 is TGTGCCAGCAGCCAAGATTTGCTCGCCTTAGGGGAGCTGTTTTTT. Translating it yields CASSQDLLALGELFF.